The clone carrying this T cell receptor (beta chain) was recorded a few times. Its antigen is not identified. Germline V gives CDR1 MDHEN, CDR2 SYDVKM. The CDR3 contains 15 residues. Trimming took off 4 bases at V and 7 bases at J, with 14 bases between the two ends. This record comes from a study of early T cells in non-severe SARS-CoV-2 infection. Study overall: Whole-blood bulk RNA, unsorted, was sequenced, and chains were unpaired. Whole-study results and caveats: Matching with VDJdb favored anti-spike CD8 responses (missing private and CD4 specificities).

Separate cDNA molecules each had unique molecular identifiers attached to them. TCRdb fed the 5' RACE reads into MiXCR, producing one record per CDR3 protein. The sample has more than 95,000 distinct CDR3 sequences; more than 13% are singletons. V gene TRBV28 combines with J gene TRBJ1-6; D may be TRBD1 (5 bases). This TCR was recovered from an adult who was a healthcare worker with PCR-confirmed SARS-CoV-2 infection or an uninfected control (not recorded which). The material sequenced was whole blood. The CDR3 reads CASSSSARGNSPLHF. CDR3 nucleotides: TGTGCCAGCAGTTCCTCCGCCCGGGGGAATTCACCCCTCCACTTT.